This entry lists 23 T cell receptor beta chains sequenced from one sample in a study of blood T cell repertoires in COVID-19. This table comes from immunoSEQ multiplex PCR, and its TCRdb copy is limited to in-frame clones, with some not included. The table lists 200,000 to 250,000 clones, 80% to 90% of them singletons. Material for sequencing was PBMCs or T cells enriched from blood (not recorded which). Receptors originate from a young woman who had been exposed to COVID-19.

V and J are TRBV28 and TRBJ2-1, with 13 nucleotides matching TRBD2. This CDR3 spans 17 amino acids. CDR1 MDHEN and CDR2 SYDVKM come from the germline V gene. The junction had 4 bases not matched to a gene; V was cut back by 4 bases and J by 1 base. CDR3 sequence: CASSSRTSGSSYNEQFF. CDR3 sequence (DNA): TGTGCCAGCAGTTCTCGGACTAGCGGGAGTTCCTACAATGAGCAGTTCTTC. The whole variable domain, filled in from reference TRBV28 and TRBJ2-1, reads DVKVTQSSRYLVKRTGEKVFLECVQDMDHENMFWYRQDPGLGLRLIYFSYDVKMKEKGDIPEGYSVSREKKERFSLILESASTNQTSMYLCASSSRTSGSSYNEQFFGPGTRLTVL.

CDR3: CASSIGSIRGASPQPQHF. CDR3 DNA: TGTGCCAGTAGTATAGGGTCTATTCGGGGGGCTTCCCCTCAGCCCCAGCATTTT. The V gene is TRBV19, the J gene TRBJ1-5, with D perhaps matching TRBD1 (6 bases). CDR1 and CDR2 (germline): LNHDA, SQIVND (reference sequence). CDR3 length equals 18 residues. The V end was cut by 1 base, the J end by 6 bases, with 22 bases between.

The count of this clone is one. V usage is TRBV9 and J usage is TRBJ1-6, with 7 bases aligning to TRBD1. CDR3 length: 14 amino acids. The germline V gene encodes CDR1 SGDLS and CDR2 YYNGEE. Losses at the gene ends were 1 base for V and 10 bases for J; bases not matched to a gene: 5. The CDR3 region is CASSVKGAGSPLHF. CDR3 sequence (DNA): TGTGCCAGCAGCGTAAAGGGGGCGGGGTCACCCCTCCACTTT.

The chain combines TRBV2 with TRBJ1-2, with D perhaps TRBD1 (5 bases). Germline-derived CDR1 and CDR2 are SNHLY and FYNNEI. This CDR3 is 13 amino acids long. V was trimmed by 4 bases and J by 5 bases, leaving 11 bases between them. Here the CDR3 reads CASSAETVYGYTF. The CDR3 DNA reads as TGTGCCAGCAGTGCAGAGACAGTTTATGGCTACACCTTC. The full variable domain, in which reference TRBV2 and TRBJ1-2 provide the parts outside the CDR3, is EPEVTQTPSHQVTQMGQEVILRCVPISNHLYFYWYRQILGQKVEFLVSFYNNEISEKSEIFDDQFSVERPDGSNFTLKIRSTKLEDSAMYFCASSAETVYGYTFGSGTRLTVV.

This chain connects TRBV6-1 to TRBJ2-2, with TRBD1 as a possible D gene (5 bases). Trimming took off 0 bases at V and 5 bases at J, with 16 bases between the two ends. CDR1 MNHNS and CDR2 SASEGT come from the germline V gene. The CDR3 consists of 17 residues. In DNA form, the CDR3 reads TGTGCCAGCAGTGAAGCATCCAGGGTGAGAAATACCGGGGAGCTGTTTTTT. Its protein product is CASSEASRVRNTGELFF.

The chain joins TRBV15 to TRBJ2-2; 10 positions match TRBD2. The V and J ends lost 2 bases and 5 bases, in that order; junction bases with no gene match: 5. CDR3 length: 16 residues. The germline gives CDR1 LNHNV, CDR2 YYDKDF (reference sequence). The CDR3 bases are TGTGCCACCAGCAGACTAGCGGGAGAAGTAACCGGGGAGCTGTTTTTT. It encodes CATSRLAGEVTGELFF.

The chain is built from TRBV2 and TRBJ1-2; D may be TRBD1 (5 bases). Germline V gene lookup returns CDR1 SNHLY and CDR2 FYNNEI. Trimming took 10 bases from V and 4 from J, leaving 13 bases between them. This CDR3 has 12 residues. CDR3 bases: TGTGCCAACCCTACGGGGGGCTATGGCTACACCTTC. Protein sequence: CANPTGGYGYTF.

This clone is a singleton in its sample. V and J are TRBV5-4 and TRBJ1-2; the match to TRBD1 covers 8 bases. Germline V gene sequence: CDR1 SGHNT, CDR2 YYREEE (reference sequence). CDR3 length: 13 residues. The V segment lost 4 bases and the J segment 4 bases; nucleotides outside the gene matches: 3. The chain's CDR3 is CASSATGVYGYTF. The CDR3, as DNA: TGTGCCAGCAGCGCGACAGGGGTCTATGGCTACACCTTC.

The chain employs TRBV30 and TRBJ2-1; tentative D call: TRBD1 (6 bases). V was pared by 1 base and J by 2 bases, with 12 bases between. Germline CDR1 GTSNPN, CDR2 SVGIG (reference sequence). The CDR3 consists of 15 residues. The CDR3 nucleotides read TGTGCCTGGAGTGGTTACAGGGTTACCTACAATGAGCAGTTCTTC. Its protein is CAWSGYRVTYNEQFF.

V and J are TRBV21-1 and TRBJ1-5; TRBD1 was called by the table and not checked on the DNA. TRBV21-1 is deemed a pseudogene. The CDR3 extends over 18 amino acids. For the CDR3, the DNA is TGTGCCAGCAGCAAAGGGCCAGGGAAAATATATAGCAATCAGCCCCAGCATTTT. Encoded protein: CASSKGPGKIYSNQPQHF.

This sequence joins TRBV6-5 and TRBJ2-7; TRBD2 might be the D (6 bases). The CDR3 covers 15 residues. V shed 0 bases and J shed 4 bases, with 13 bases lying between them. CDR1 and CDR2 from the germline V gene are MNHEY and SVGAGI. CDR3 region: CASSYSELARYEQYF. CDR3 sequence (DNA): TGTGCCAGCAGTTACTCGGAACTAGCAAGATACGAGCAGTACTTC.

In DNA form, the CDR3 reads TGTGCCAGCAGCTTAGGGTGGAGGAATGAAGCTTTCTTT. Translating it yields CASSLGWRNEAFF. The rearrangement joins TRBV11-2 to TRBJ1-1, with D unresolved. CDR3 size: 13 residues. CDR1 and CDR2 (germline): SGHAT, FQNNGV. The ends were cut back, 1 base at V and 7 bases at J, with 10 bases in the middle.

The rearrangement links TRBV11-3 to TRBJ2-1, with D unresolved. Germline CDR1 and CDR2: SGHNT and YENEEA. The CDR3 runs to 13 residues. The V and J ends lost 1 base and 10 bases respectively, with 11 bases between them. This chain's CDR3 is CASSLVEAAEQFF. The CDR3 nucleotides read TGTGCCAGCAGCTTAGTAGAGGCAGCGGAGCAGTTCTTC.

The chain has TRBV6-1 and TRBJ1-2, with D perhaps TRBD1 (5 bases). V was pared by 1 base and J by 4 bases, with 16 bases between. The CDR3 loop spans 16 amino acids. Germline V gives CDR1 MNHNS, CDR2 SASEGT. For the CDR3, the DNA is TGTGCCAGCAGTGAAGGTTACGGCAGGGCGCTCTATGGCTACACCTTC. The encoded protein is CASSEGYGRALYGYTF.

The chain recombines TRBV3-1 (or the pseudogene TRBV3-2) with TRBJ2-1; 8 bases fit TRBD2. The CDR3 runs 15 residues. Germline V gives CDR1 LGHDT, CDR2 YNNKEL (reference sequence). V trimming: 3 bases; J trimming: 4 bases; junction bases outside the gene matches: 5. CDR3 loop: CASSQGSGIYNEQFF. As DNA, the CDR3 is TGTGCCAGCAGCCAGGGTAGCGGGATATACAATGAGCAGTTCTTC.

The chain carries TRBV29-1 and TRBJ2-5; D not certain. The CDR3 consists of 14 residues. The V gene lost 4 bases and the J gene lost 2 bases, with 14 bases spanning the gap. The germline CDR1 and CDR2 sequences are SQVTM and ANQGSEA. The CDR3 sequence is CSVGAGRLQETQYF. In DNA, the CDR3 is TGCAGCGTTGGGGCTGGGCGCCTTCAAGAGACCCAGTACTTC.

This chain uses TRBV7-8 with TRBJ2-1; 16 nucleotides match TRBD2. In germline, CDR1 is SGHVS, CDR2 FQNEAQ. The CDR3 has 22 residues. With V trimmed by 5 bases and J by 2 bases, 18 bases remained unmatched. CDR3 region: CASSTAPIPGLAGGGPYNEQFF. CDR3 nucleotide sequence: TGTGCCAGCAGCACAGCTCCGATACCGGGACTAGCGGGAGGGGGGCCCTACAATGAGCAGTTCTTC.

V gene TRBV13 combines with J gene TRBJ2-7, with D possibly being TRBD1 (6 bases). The V gene lost 0 bases and the J gene lost 1 base, with 7 bases spanning the gap. From germline, CDR1 is PRHDT and CDR2 FYEKMQ (reference sequence). This CDR3 has 14 amino acids. CDR3 loop: CASSLGDRSYEQYF. The DNA for the CDR3 is TGTGCCAGCAGCTTAGGGGACAGATCCTACGAGCAGTACTTC.

This clone was observed once. The chain links TRBV5-6 to TRBJ2-7, with 11 positions matching TRBD1. Trimming cost V 4 bases and J 4 bases; bases outside gene matches: 4. This CDR3 spans 14 amino acids. CDR1 is SGHDT and CDR2 is YYEEEE in the germline V gene. In DNA, the CDR3 is TGTGCCAGCAGCGATGGACAGGGGGCGTACGAGCAGTACTTC. Translating it yields CASSDGQGAYEQYF.

DNA for the CDR3: TGTGCCAGCAGCTTCGAGGGAAAGGCCAATTCACCCCTCCACTTT. Translated: CASSFEGKANSPLHF. V is TRBV5-4 and J is TRBJ1-6, with no clear D. CDR1 SGHNT and CDR2 YYREEE come from the germline V gene (reference sequence). With 2 bases removed from V and 7 bases from J, the gap between germline ends came to 13 bases. This CDR3 is built from 15 residues.

J is TRBJ1-6 and V is TRBV18; 9 bases match TRBD1. The ends lost 6 bases at V and 5 bases at J; junction bases unmatched: 5. The length of the CDR3 is 15 residues. Germline V lookup: CDR1 KGHSH, CDR2 LQKENI. CDR3 residues: CASSATGGNNSPLHF. The CDR3 DNA reads as TGTGCCAGCTCGGCGACAGGGGGGAATAATTCACCCCTCCACTTT.

The chain is built from TRBV3-1 (or the pseudogene TRBV3-2) and TRBJ1-5; D might be TRBD1 (6 bases). Germline V gene lookup returns CDR1 LGHDT and CDR2 YNNKEL (reference sequence). V lost 4 bases to trimming and J lost 4 bases, with 11 bases between them. The CDR3 length is 14 residues. The CDR3 DNA is TGTGCCAGCAGCCTATCACAGGGAAATCAGCCCCAGCATTTT. The encoded protein is CASSLSQGNQPQHF.

The CDR3, as DNA: TGCGCCAGCAGCTTGGGGACTAGCGGGAGTAACGAGCAGTACTTC. It specifies CASSLGTSGSNEQYF. The chain uses TRBV5-1 and TRBJ2-7; 13 positions match TRBD2. J was trimmed by 5 bases and V by 0 bases; bases with no gene match: 2. Germline V CDR1 and CDR2: SGHRS, YFSETQ. The CDR3 length is 15 residues. The full variable domain, with the rest looked up from reference TRBV5-1 and TRBJ2-7, is KAGVTQTPRYLIKTRGQQVTLSCSPISGHRSVSWYQQTPGQGLQFLFEYFSETQRNKGNFPGRFSGRQFSNSRSEMNVSTLELGDSALYLCASSLGTSGSNEQYFGPGTRLTVT.